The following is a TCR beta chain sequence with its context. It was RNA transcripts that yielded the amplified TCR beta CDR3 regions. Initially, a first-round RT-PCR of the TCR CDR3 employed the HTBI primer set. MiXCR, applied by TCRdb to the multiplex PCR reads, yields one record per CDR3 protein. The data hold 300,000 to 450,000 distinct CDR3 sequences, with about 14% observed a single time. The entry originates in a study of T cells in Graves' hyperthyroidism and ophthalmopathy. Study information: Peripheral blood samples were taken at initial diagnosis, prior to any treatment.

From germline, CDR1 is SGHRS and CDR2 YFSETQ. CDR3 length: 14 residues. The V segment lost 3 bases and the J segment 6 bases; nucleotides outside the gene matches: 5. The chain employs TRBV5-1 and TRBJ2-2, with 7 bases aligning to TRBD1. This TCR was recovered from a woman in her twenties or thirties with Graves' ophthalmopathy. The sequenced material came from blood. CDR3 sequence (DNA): TGCGCCAGCAGCTCCCAGGGGGTTGCCGGGGAGCTGTTTTTT. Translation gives CASSSQGVAGELFF.